These 6 T cell receptor beta chains originate from one sample sequenced in a study of T cell repertoires in cytomegalovirus infection. TCRdb re-called the reads with MiXCR, one entry per CDR3 protein. The sample contains fewer than 550,000 distinct CDR3 sequences, 16% of which appear only once. The source material was CD8+ T cells from PBMCs. Receptors were obtained from a human donor in good health (CMV status not recorded). Some clones in this sample may be carry-over from other donors' samples.

The V and J genes are TRBV4-2 and TRBJ2-3, with D tentatively TRBD2 (7 bases). The V and J ends lost 4 bases and 0 bases respectively, with 17 bases between them. The length of the CDR3 is 17 residues. Per the germline V gene, CDR1 is LGHNA and CDR2 is YNFKEQ. CDR3 region: CASSPRTGGLSTDTQYF. In nucleotides, the CDR3 is TGTGCCAGCAGCCCCCGCACGGGGGGCCTAAGCACAGATACGCAGTATTTT.

There are many counts of this clonotype. CDR3 coding DNA: TGTGCCAGCAGTTTACAGAACAACCAAGAGACCCAGTACTTC. Translated: CASSLQNNQETQYF. The rearrangement joins TRBV28 to TRBJ2-5; D gene ambiguous. This CDR3 contains 14 residues. V was shortened by 2 bases and J by 0 bases, with 7 bases between the two germline ends. The germline CDR1 and CDR2 sequences are MDHEN and SYDVKM.

This clonotype was picked up many times. The genes are TRBV4-1 and TRBJ2-2; D gene unclear. The CDR3 spans 15 residues. Germline V gives CDR1 MGHRA, CDR2 YSYEKL. V shed 3 bases and J shed 6 bases, with 14 bases lying between them. CDR3 in DNA: TGCGCCAGCAGCCAGATGCCCGGATTCTCCGGGGAGCTGTTTTTT. Amino acids: CASSQMPGFSGELFF.

This chain uses TRBV28 with TRBJ1-1; D may be TRBD1 (5 bases). This CDR3 has 16 amino acids. The V end lost 5 bases, the J end lost 5 bases, and 21 bases lay between the germline ends. Per the germline V gene, CDR1 is MDHEN and CDR2 is SYDVKM. As DNA, the CDR3 is TGTGCCAGCAGTCCCCCGGGGGGGGTTGGAGGGACTGAAGCTTTCTTT. Translated: CASSPPGGVGGTEAFF.

The V gene is TRBV5-6, the J gene TRBJ2-3; D is perhaps TRBD1 (6 bases). Trimming took 3 bases from V and 4 from J, leaving 15 bases between them. The CDR3 runs to 15 residues. Germline loops: CDR1 SGHDT, CDR2 YYEEEE. As DNA, the CDR3 is TGTGCCAGCAGCTCGGGACACTCTCTCCCAGATACGCAGTATTTT. It specifies CASSSGHSLPDTQYF.

This clonotype was seen many times. The rearrangement joins TRBV7-9 to TRBJ1-2; a possible D gene is TRBD1 (5 bases). V gave up 5 bases and J gave up 2 bases, with 12 bases separating them. CDR3 length equals 14 residues. Germline V CDR1 and CDR2: SEHNR, FQNEAQ (reference sequence). The CDR3 DNA follows: TGTGCCAGCAGCGCCACCGGGACGAACTATGGCTACACCTTC. Amino acids: CASSATGTNYGYTF.